The 9 T cell receptor beta chains below were found in one sample sequenced in a study of OX40 agonist ivuxolimab in advanced cancers. Sequencing was performed with immunoSEQ multiplex PCR; in TCRdb, only in-frame clones are kept and a portion is missing. Here the sample spans 65,000 to 95,000 clones, around 87% being singletons. The specimen comprised CD4+ or CD8+ T cells sorted from blood, sampled in a trial of the OX40 agonist ivuxolimab. These receptors all stem from an adult with an advanced solid tumor such as melanoma, head and neck, liver or kidney cancer.

The chain joins TRBV11-3 to TRBJ1-5; 9 bases line up with TRBD1. Germline lookup yields CDR1 SGHNT and CDR2 YENEEA. CDR3 length: 17 residues. The J segment lost 5 bases and the V segment lost 0 bases, leaving 8 bases of the junction unmatched. This CDR3 is CASSLDGTGLRHQPQHF. DNA for the CDR3: TGTGCCAGCAGCTTAGACGGGACAGGGTTAAGGCATCAGCCCCAGCATTTT.

The chain carries TRBV19 and TRBJ1-6; D is possibly TRBD1 (5 bases). Deletions cut 8 bases from V and 8 bases from J, with 13 bases between. The CDR3 spans 13 residues. Germline CDR1 is LNHDA and CDR2 is SQIVND (reference sequence). The CDR3 bases are TGTGCCAGTTCCCAGGGAGGTGATTCACCCCTCCACTTT. This sequence encodes CASSQGGDSPLHF. Full variable domain (rest looked up from reference TRBV19 and TRBJ1-6): DGGITQSPKYLFRKEGQNVTLSCEQNLNHDAMYWYRQDPGQGLRLIYYSQIVNDFQKGDIAEGYSVSREKKESFPLTVTSAQKNPTAFYLCASSQGGDSPLHFGNGTRLTVT.

This sequence joins TRBV5-1 and TRBJ1-2; D is uncertain. V lost 4 bases, J lost 2 bases, and 15 bases lay in between. The CDR3 extends over 15 amino acids. Germline CDR1 is SGHRS and CDR2 is YFSETQ. CDR3 protein: CASSPREARNYGYTF. Here the CDR3 DNA reads TGCGCCAGCAGCCCTAGGGAAGCGAGGAACTATGGCTACACCTTC. Combining the CDR3 with reference TRBV5-1 and TRBJ1-2 gives the whole variable domain KAGVTQTPRYLIKTRGQQVTLSCSPISGHRSVSWYQQTPGQGLQFLFEYFSETQRNKGNFPGRFSGRQFSNSRSEMNVSTLELGDSALYLCASSPREARNYGYTFGSGTRLTVV.

The rearrangement joins TRBV7-9 to TRBJ1-3; 9 bases are shared with TRBD1. The CDR3 length is 16 residues. V gave up 5 bases and J gave up 7 bases; unmatched junction bases: 12. Looked up from germline, CDR1 is SEHNR and CDR2 is FQNEAQ (reference sequence). CDR3 bases: TGTGCCAGCAGCCTCCTAACAGGGGGCCTTGGGAACACCATATATTTT. It translates to CASSLLTGGLGNTIYF.

J is TRBJ1-2 and V is TRBV10-3; 10 nucleotides agree with TRBD1. The CDR3 is 15 residues long. V was clipped by 5 bases and J by 7 bases; unmatched bases: 10. In germline, CDR1 is ENHRY, CDR2 SYGVKD. CDR3 amino acids: CAISTADRGHVGYTF. CDR3 sequence (DNA): TGTGCCATCAGTACCGCTGACAGGGGGCACGTTGGCTACACCTTC.

Only a few counts were recorded for this clone. The V gene is TRBV25-1, the J gene TRBJ1-2; D unresolved. Trimming pared 4 bases from V and 5 bases from J, leaving 8 bases between. The CDR3 loop spans 12 amino acids. The germline gives CDR1 MGHDK, CDR2 SYGVNS. The CDR3 protein is CASSGAVYGYTF. The DNA for the CDR3 is TGTGCCAGCAGTGGGGCAGTTTATGGCTACACCTTC.

CDR3 bases: TGTGCCAGCAGCTTGCCTGGGCTAGCGGGGTACGAGCAGTACTTC. Its protein is CASSLPGLAGYEQYF. The chain has TRBV5-4 and TRBJ2-7; TRBD2 matches 9 bases. Per germline, CDR1 SGHNT and CDR2 YYREEE (reference sequence). V trimming: 1 base; J trimming: 4 bases; junction bases outside the gene matches: 6. The CDR3 totals 15 residues.

This chain connects TRBV5-4 to TRBJ2-1, with D perhaps given as TRBD1 or TRBD2 (5 bases each). The germline V gene has CDR1 SGHNT and CDR2 YYREEE (reference sequence). The CDR3 runs 15 residues. V dropped 1 base and J dropped 3 bases, with 11 bases sitting between them. The CDR3 reads CASSLTGTIYNEQFF. In DNA, the CDR3 is TGTGCCAGCAGCTTGACCGGGACGATCTACAATGAGCAGTTCTTC.

V is TRBV9 and J is TRBJ2-5; D possibly uses TRBD1 or TRBD2 (5 bases each). The germline V gene encodes CDR1 SGDLS and CDR2 YYNGEE. Trimming took 0 bases from V and 4 from J, leaving 13 bases between them. CDR3 size: 15 residues. CDR3 in DNA: TGTGCCAGCAGCGTAGACGGGGCCCCGGGAGAGACCCAGTACTTC. It translates to CASSVDGAPGETQYF.